The clone carrying this T cell receptor (beta chain) was detected only a few times. Profiling relied on immunoSEQ multiplex PCR, and the TCRdb table lists in-frame clones only, not all of them. The repertoire includes 600,000 to 750,000 clones, 72% of them detected once, and approximately 1.8% sits in the top ten. The data were taken from a study of shared clonotypes between healthy human individuals. The sequenced material came from memory CD4+ T cells sorted from blood. Subset indicated: CD45RA-negative fraction. The sequence was collected from a woman aged 25 to 39 in good health.

CDR3 protein: CASSMNADRAPRGEYF. The CDR3 coding sequence is TGTGCCAGCAGCATGAACGCGGACAGGGCCCCAAGGGGGGAGTATTTT. The chain is built from TRBV7-9 and TRBJ2-3; 8 nucleotides align to TRBD1. This CDR3 region has 16 residues. Germline CDR1 SEHNR, CDR2 FQNEAQ (reference sequence). The junction had 20 bases not matched to a gene; V was cut back by 5 bases and J by 13 bases.